These 3 T cell receptor beta chains were sequenced from one sample in a study of T cell responses to AZD1222 COVID-19 vaccine. Method: immunoSEQ multiplex PCR; TCRdb's copy keeps in-frame clones and lacks some. The top ten hold around 1% of the sample, which has approximately 150,000 clones, about 90% seen once. The specimen comprised peripheral blood, sampled 28 days after the second AZD1222 dose. The receptors come from an adult who received the AZD1222 COVID-19 vaccine.

The chain uses TRBV11-3 and TRBJ2-1, with 9 nucleotides matching TRBD2. This CDR3 is 12 amino acids long. Germline CDR1 reads SGHNT; CDR2 reads YENEEA. Trimming at V came to 4 bases and at J to 15 bases, leaving 7 bases not matched to a gene. The CDR3 protein is CASSSPRGGLFF. DNA of the CDR3: TGTGCCAGCAGCTCCCCGCGGGGGGGCTTGTTCTTC.

The chain uses TRBV7-2 and TRBJ1-1, with D unclear. Germline values: CDR1 SGHTA, CDR2 FQGNSA. The V and J ends lost 1 base and 9 bases respectively, with 12 bases between them. The CDR3 has 13 amino acids. The CDR3: CASSLVGALKAFF. The CDR3 DNA reads TGTGCCAGCAGCTTAGTAGGTGCCCTTAAAGCTTTCTTT. The full variable domain, with the rest looked up from reference TRBV7-2 and TRBJ1-1, is GAGVSQSPSNKVTEKGKDVELRCDPISGHTALYWYRQSLGQGLEFLIYFQGNSAPDKSGLPSDRFSAERTGGSVSTLTIQRTQQEDSAVYLCASSLVGALKAFFGQGTRLTVV.

The chain links TRBV6-5 to TRBJ1-2, with 7 bases matching TRBD1. The length of the CDR3 is 14 residues. Germline CDR1 and CDR2: MNHEY and SVGAGI. J was trimmed by 5 bases and V by 4 bases; bases with no gene match: 7. CDR3 loop: CASSSQGVSYGYTF. CDR3 DNA: TGTGCCAGCAGTTCGCAGGGGGTCTCGTATGGCTACACCTTC.